This TCR beta chain is from a study of shared clonotypes between healthy human individuals. Study-wide points: The generation probabilities recorded for non-shared clonotypes fell below those of clonotypes shared by all four donors.

This CDR3 is 15 amino acids long. V was shortened by 0 bases and J by 4 bases, with 12 bases between the two germline ends. The V gene's germline CDR1 is MNHEY and CDR2 SMNVEV (reference sequence). Selected positively for CCR7 and CD45RO-negative, naive CD8 cells excluded terminally differentiated effector memory CD45RA+ cells. Points on this clone: Antigen unknown.

The material for each subset, its genomic DNA, was split evenly across several immunoSEQ plates. Roughly 200 ng DNA, 30,000 or so T cell genomes, went into each sorted-subset replicate PCR. Assay: immunoSEQ multiplex PCR; the TCRdb copy retains only in-frame clones and omits some. The top ten clones hold 1.2% of a sample with about 1,900,000 clones, around 96% of them seen once. This receptor was taken from a young man in good health. Specimen: naive CD8+ T cells sorted from blood. The V gene is TRBV27, the J gene TRBJ1-1; TRBD1 might be the D (6 bases). CDR3 nucleotide sequence: TGTGCCAGCAGTTTATCTACGAGGGGGGGCACTGAAGCTTTCTTT. It codes for CASSLSTRGGTEAFF.